The 24 T cell receptor beta chains in this list originate from one sample, sequenced in a study of Graves' ophthalmopathy and Graves' hyperthyroidism. From RNA, the CDR3 regions of TCR beta chains were amplified and sequenced. Second-round multiplex PCR came after a first-round RT-PCR that employed HTBI primers. TCRdb re-analysed the multiplex PCR reads in MiXCR, keeping a single row per CDR3 protein. This repertoire shows some 390,000 distinct CDR3 sequences, approximately 20% found once; its top ten account for 1.6%. The specimen was peripheral blood. The receptors come from a woman aged 18-35 years with Graves' ophthalmopathy.

This clonotype was seen ten or more times. The gene calls are TRBV5-4 and TRBJ1-1; D gene ambiguous. The CDR3 is made up of 12 amino acids. Germline CDR1 reads SGHNT; CDR2 reads YYREEE (reference sequence). Trimming removed 0 bases at V and 10 bases at J, with 10 bases between. The CDR3 region has the DNA TGTGCCAGCAGCTTGGAAAAACAGCGAGCTTTCTTT. Protein sequence: CASSLEKQRAFF.

The CDR3: CASSVGQANTEAFF. CDR3 coding DNA: TGTGCCAGCAGTGTAGGACAGGCGAACACTGAAGCTTTCTTT. The chain is built from TRBV2 and TRBJ1-1, with 7 bases fitting TRBD1. V shed 4 bases, J shed 1 base, and the junction held 3 bases outside the gene matches. The CDR3 is 14 amino acids. Germline V gene sequence: CDR1 SNHLY, CDR2 FYNNEI.

This clonotype came up many times. The J gene is TRBJ2-5, the V gene TRBV28; D uncertain. The germline V and J ends were trimmed by 5 bases and 7 bases, with 11 bases remaining between them. The CDR3 is 12 amino acids. CDR1 is MDHEN and CDR2 is SYDVKM in the germline V gene. The CDR3 loop reads CASSPYLGTQYF. The DNA for the CDR3 is TGTGCCAGCAGTCCCTATCTCGGGACCCAGTACTTC. Combining the CDR3 with reference TRBV28 and TRBJ2-5 gives the whole variable domain DVKVTQSSRYLVKRTGEKVFLECVQDMDHENMFWYRQDPGLGLRLIYFSYDVKMKEKGDIPEGYSVSREKKERFSLILESASTNQTSMYLCASSPYLGTQYFGPGTRLLVL.

This clonotype has a handful of counts. The rearrangement joins TRBV27 to TRBJ2-1, with 10 bases fitting TRBD1. Trimming removed 0 bases from V and 6 bases from J; junction bases left unmatched: 2. CDR1 is MNHEY and CDR2 is SMNVEV in the germline V gene (reference sequence). The CDR3 is 15 residues long. CDR3 residues: CASSLSGTGANEQFF. The CDR3 nucleotides are TGTGCCAGCAGTTTATCCGGGACAGGGGCCAATGAGCAGTTCTTC.

This clonotype was observed many times. The chain links TRBV20-1 to TRBJ2-7, with TRBD1 as a possible D gene (8 bases). The germline V and J ends were trimmed by 6 bases and 3 bases, with 21 bases remaining between them. The length of the CDR3 is 15 residues. Per the germline V gene, CDR1 is DFQATT and CDR2 is SNEGSKA (reference sequence). The CDR3 DNA sequence: TGCAGTGCGAGTACAGGGGGGGGTTTTTACTACGAGCAGTACTTC. Its translation: CSASTGGGFYYEQYF.

This clonotype was seen ten or more times. The V call is TRBV28, the J call TRBJ2-5; possibly TRBD2 for D (5 bases). Trimming took off 3 bases at V and 3 bases at J, with 8 bases between the two ends. CDR3 length: 13 residues. The V gene's germline CDR1 is MDHEN and CDR2 SYDVKM. In nucleotides, the CDR3 is TGTGCCAGCAGTTTGCCGGGGAAAGAGACCCAGTACTTC. Protein: CASSLPGKETQYF. The full variable domain, in which reference TRBV28 and TRBJ2-5 provide the parts outside the CDR3, is DVKVTQSSRYLVKRTGEKVFLECVQDMDHENMFWYRQDPGLGLRLIYFSYDVKMKEKGDIPEGYSVSREKKERFSLILESASTNQTSMYLCASSLPGKETQYFGPGTRLLVL.

This clonotype was counted ten times or more. The chain uses TRBV6-5 and TRBJ2-7; no clear D. Germline V CDR1 and CDR2: MNHEY, SVGAGI. Trimming shortened V by 4 bases and J by 3 bases, and 10 bases separated the two germline ends. This CDR3 comprises 13 residues. CDR3: CASSLGVIYEQYF. The DNA for the CDR3 is TGTGCCAGCAGTTTGGGCGTCATCTACGAGCAGTACTTC.

This clonotype was counted ten times or more. V and J are TRBV6-5 and TRBJ1-6, with D unresolved. This CDR3 comprises 16 residues. V dropped 0 bases and J dropped 10 bases, with 16 bases sitting between them. The V gene's germline CDR1 is MNHEY and CDR2 SVGAGI. CDR3 amino acids: CASSYSRVAGVSPLHF. In DNA, the CDR3 is TGTGCCAGCAGTTACTCGAGGGTGGCTGGGGTCTCACCCCTCCACTTT.

This clonotype was recorded many times. This chain links TRBV7-2 with TRBJ2-7; 10 bases match TRBD1. CDR1 and CDR2 (germline): SGHTA, FQGNSA. The J segment lost 6 bases and the V segment lost 4 bases, leaving 6 bases of the junction unmatched. This CDR3 has 14 amino acids. The CDR3 loop is CASSSDRGQGEQYF. Here the CDR3 DNA reads TGTGCCAGCAGCTCCGACAGGGGGCAGGGCGAGCAGTACTTC. Full variable domain (outside the CDR3, taken from reference TRBV7-2 and TRBJ2-7): GAGVSQSPSNKVTEKGKDVELRCDPISGHTALYWYRQSLGQGLEFLIYFQGNSAPDKSGLPSDRFSAERTGGSVSTLTIQRTQQEDSAVYLCASSSDRGQGEQYFGPGTRLTVT.

This clonotype was seen ten or more times. This chain uses TRBV5-5 with TRBJ1-3, with D unresolved. CDR3 length: 12 residues. CDR1 is SGHKS and CDR2 is YYEKEE in the germline V gene (reference sequence). V was clipped by 4 bases and J by 9 bases, with 11 bases between them. The CDR3 sequence: CASSVGRFTIYF. Here the CDR3 DNA reads TGTGCCAGCAGCGTCGGGCGGTTCACCATATATTTT.

This clonotype was counted many times. The chain joins TRBV7-2 to TRBJ1-3; D may be TRBD1 (5 bases). The length of the CDR3 is 16 residues. Per the germline V gene, CDR1 is SGHTA and CDR2 is FQGNSA. Trimming pared 3 bases from V and 3 bases from J, leaving 15 bases between. The CDR3 sequence is CASSLGLPAFGNTIYF. CDR3 sequence (DNA): TGTGCCAGCAGCTTGGGGCTACCTGCCTTTGGAAACACCATATATTTT.

There are many counts of this clonotype. CDR3: CSGGDSLFYEQYF. The CDR3 DNA follows: TGCAGCGGAGGGGACAGCTTGTTCTACGAGCAGTACTTC. This sequence joins TRBV29-1 and TRBJ2-7; TRBD1 aligns across 7 bases. The ends lost 7 bases at V and 3 bases at J; junction bases unmatched: 9. The CDR3 is 13 residues long. Germline assignment: CDR1 SQVTM and CDR2 ANQGSEA.

This chain uses TRBV6-2 or TRBV6-3 with TRBJ1-2; no firm D call. The CDR3 is 15 amino acids. Trimming left V 3 bases short and J 7 bases short, with 18 bases between. Germline V gene lookup returns CDR1 MNHEY and CDR2 SVGEGT. Written as DNA, the CDR3 is TGTGCCAGCAGTTATAATACTGGCGCGCCGAGTGGCTACACCTTC. Protein: CASSYNTGAPSGYTF.

This clonotype showed up many times. The chain recombines TRBV6-1 with TRBJ2-3, with 10 bases aligning to TRBD2. With 5 bases clipped from V and 4 bases from J, the junction kept 15 bases outside the gene matches. This CDR3 contains 18 residues. The germline CDR1 and CDR2 sequences are MNHNS and SASEGT. Here the CDR3 DNA reads TGTGCCAGCAGTCAAAGTGGGGTAGCGGGAGGTATATCAGATACGCAGTATTTT. It specifies CASSQSGVAGGISDTQYF.

This clonotype was seen many times. This chain links TRBV29-1 with TRBJ1-1; possible D gene TRBD1, 6 bases. Germline-derived CDR1 and CDR2 are SQVTM and ANQGSEA. The CDR3 sequence is 12 residues long. The V end was cut by 6 bases, the J end by 1 base, with 9 bases between. CDR3 residues: CSVGAGNTEAFF. CDR3 in DNA: TGCAGCGTGGGGGCCGGGAACACTGAAGCTTTCTTT.

This clonotype occurred many times. The CDR3 spells CASRQGSGANVLTF. The CDR3 DNA sequence: TGCGCCAGCCGACAGGGCTCTGGGGCCAACGTCCTGACTTTC. The gene calls are TRBV10-2 and TRBJ2-6; 7 nucleotides match TRBD1. With 8 bases clipped from V and 0 bases from J, the junction kept 1 base outside the gene matches. Germline CDR1 WSHSY, CDR2 SAAADI. There are 14 residues in the CDR3.

This clonotype occurred many times. V usage is TRBV12-3 or TRBV12-4 and J usage is TRBJ2-6, with D tentatively TRBD2 (6 bases). This CDR3 comprises 15 residues. Trimming left V 4 bases short and J 0 bases short, with 7 bases between. The CDR3 bases are TGTGCCAGCAGTTGGAGGGTCTCTGGGGCCAACGTCCTGACTTTC. Amino acids: CASSWRVSGANVLTF.

This clonotype was seen at least ten times. The J gene is TRBJ1-5, the V gene TRBV29-1; D is undetermined. The CDR3 is 13 amino acids. The germline CDR1 and CDR2 sequences are SQVTM and ANQGSEA. Trimming stripped 4 bases from V and 7 bases from J, with 14 bases between. The CDR3 DNA reads TGCAGCGTTGGTGCAGGCGAGGAACAGCCCCAGCATTTT. Its translation is CSVGAGEEQPQHF.

This clonotype was counted ten times or more. This chain links TRBV20-1 with TRBJ1-3; D unresolved. The CDR3 spans 16 residues. Germline loops: CDR1 DFQATT, CDR2 SNEGSKA (reference sequence). V was shortened by 0 bases and J by 0 bases, with 12 bases between the two germline ends. CDR3 nucleotide sequence: TGCAGTGCTAGAGATCGCACAGCCCGCTCTGGAAACACCATATATTTT. Protein product: CSARDRTARSGNTIYF.

This clonotype was counted ten times or more. This chain uses TRBV7-2 with TRBJ1-1, with 12 bases that match TRBD1. Germline CDR1 and CDR2: SGHTA and FQGNSA. The V segment lost 5 bases and the J segment 7 bases; nucleotides outside the gene matches: 5. CDR3 length equals 14 residues. CDR3 in DNA: TGTGCCAGCAGCCTCCGGGACAGGGGGCTTGAAGCTTTCTTT. It is translated as CASSLRDRGLEAFF.

In this sample, this clonotype turned up many times. The gene calls are TRBV5-1 and TRBJ1-2, with D uncertain. The CDR3 runs to 18 residues. Germline V lookup: CDR1 SGHRS, CDR2 YFSETQ. Trimming removed 0 bases from V and 0 bases from J, with 18 bases in between. This CDR3 is CASSLGDHSSIANYGYTF. CDR3 in DNA: TGCGCCAGCAGCTTGGGTGATCACAGCAGCATAGCTAACTATGGCTACACCTTC.

This clonotype has ten or more counts. The chain recombines TRBV27 with TRBJ2-7, with a weak D call TRBD2 (7 bases). The CDR3 extends over 14 amino acids. V lost 4 bases, J lost 3 bases, and 13 bases lay in between. Germline V gene lookup returns CDR1 MNHEY and CDR2 SMNVEV (reference sequence). CDR3 DNA: TGTGCCAGCAGTTGGGGGGCGGGAGACTACGAGCAGTACTTC. Translated: CASSWGAGDYEQYF.

This clonotype has more than one count but fewer than ten. The chain has TRBV12-3 or TRBV12-4 and TRBJ1-5; D ambiguous. V lost 5 bases to trimming and J lost 2 bases, with 7 bases between them. The CDR3 is made up of 13 amino acids. The CDR3 loop is CASSRWGNQPQHF. CDR3 coding DNA: TGTGCCAGCAGTCGGTGGGGCAATCAGCCCCAGCATTTT.

This clonotype was detected ten times or more. The CDR3 DNA is TGTGCCAGCAGTGAAGCTCCTAGCGGGGGGGCCGGGGAGCTGTTTTTT. Amino acids: CASSEAPSGGAGELFF. The rearrangement links TRBV2 to TRBJ2-2, with 12 bases that match TRBD2. The J segment lost 6 bases and the V segment lost 0 bases, leaving 2 bases of the junction unmatched. CDR1 and CDR2 from the germline V gene are SNHLY and FYNNEI. The CDR3 runs 16 residues.